This TCR beta chain was documented in a study of STAT5B mutations in CD4+ large granular lymphocyte leukemia. Germline loops: CDR1 MDHEN, CDR2 SYDVKM. The CDR3 is 14 residues long. J lost 4 bases, V lost 3 bases, and 6 bases had no gene match. Produced via immunoSEQ multiplex PCR; TCRdb's table is partial and in-frame only. This table holds 500 to 850 clones, approximately 67% found once. Sequencing was performed on PBMCs. This TCR was sampled from a man in his sixties with CD4+ T-cell large granular lymphocyte leukemia. This chain joins TRBV28 and TRBJ2-7; TRBD1 matches 7 bases. The CDR3 DNA reads as TGTGCCAGCAGTTTCCCCGGGACAGCGTACGAGCAGTACTTC. As protein: CASSFPGTAYEQYF.